The rows below give T cell receptor beta chains drawn from one sample of a study of lymphopenia after photon versus proton radiotherapy. The assay was immunoSEQ multiplex PCR, and TCRdb's table has in-frame clones only and misses some. The sample yields 40,000 to 55,000 clones, more than 85% seen once. The sequences come from peripheral blood, collected from a patient treated with photon-based radiotherapy. The origin of the receptors is a woman aged 40-49 years with cholangiocarcinoma. The CDR3 runs from the conserved cysteine through the conserved F or W. The D gene is left open where the match is weak. Clone size is given for some rows only: seen once, a few or many times, or a class if the clone is expanded.

j_call | clone_size | v_call | d_call | cdr3_aa | cdr3_nt
TRBJ2-7 | - | TRBV27 | - | CASSLSRGRTFEQYF | TGTGCCAGCAGTTTATCACGGGGGAGGACTTTCGAGCAGTACTTC
TRBJ2-1 | - | TRBV13 | TRBD2 | CASSQSGRPHNEQFF | TGTGCCAGCAGCCAAAGCGGGAGACCCCACAATGAGCAGTTCTTC
TRBJ1-3 | - | TRBV28 | TRBD1 | CASSVGTGGLNTIYF | TGTGCCAGCAGTGTAGGGACAGGGGGCTTGAACACCATATATTTT
TRBJ2-7 | - | TRBV4-1 | - | CASSPTGTESSYEQYF | TGCGCCAGCAGCCCTACCGGGACGGAGAGCTCCTACGAGCAGTACTTC
TRBJ2-1 | - | TRBV2 | - | CASSDSPGYSYNEQFF | TGTGCCAGCAGTGATTCGCCCGGCTACTCCTACAATGAGCAGTTCTTC
TRBJ2-3 | - | TRBV4-3 | TRBD2 | CASSHKAEREIPDTQYF | TGCGCCAGCAGCCACAAGGCGGAGCGGGAGATCCCAGATACGCAGTATTTT
TRBJ1-1 | - | TRBV6-4 | - | CASTPGTRNTEAFF | TGTGCCAGCACCCCAGGGACGAGGAACACTGAAGCTTTCTTT
TRBJ2-1 | - | TRBV4-3 | - | CASSQRMSGVGQFF | TGCGCCAGCAGCCAAAGGATGTCGGGGGTTGGGCAGTTCTTC
TRBJ2-4 | once | TRBV4-2 | TRBD1 | CASSGTGAKNIQYF | TGTGCCAGCAGCGGGACAGGGGCAAAAAACATTCAGTACTTC
TRBJ1-1 | once | TRBV20-1 | - | CSARATTEAFF | TGCAGTGCTAGAGCTACCACTGAAGCTTTCTTT
TRBJ2-1 | - | TRBV5-4 | TRBD1 | CASSSVGQGRRNEQFF | TGTGCCAGCAGCTCTGTGGGACAGGGTAGACGGAATGAGCAGTTCTTC
TRBJ1-6 | - | TRBV6-5 | - | CASRGPQNSPLHF | TGTGCCAGCAGAGGACCTCAGAATTCACCCCTCCACTTT
TRBJ2-5 | - | TRBV2 | - | CASSAWGPRQETQYF | TGTGCCAGCAGTGCTTGGGGCCCTAGACAAGAGACCCAGTACTTC
TRBJ2-1 | - | TRBV27 | - | CASSKTTREIYNEQFF | TGTGCCAGCAGCAAGACCACTAGAGAGATCTACAATGAGCAGTTCTTC
TRBJ2-7 | - | TRBV10-1 | - | CASSETGNPYEQYF | TGCGCCAGCAGTGAGACAGGGAACCCCTACGAGCAGTACTTC
TRBJ1-2 | - | TRBV6-4 | - | CASSDSRGGYTF | TGTGCCAGCAGTGACTCGCGGGGGGGCTACACCTTC
TRBJ1-5 | - | TRBV5-6 | - | CASSLAEQPQHF | TGTGCCAGCAGCTTGGCGGAGCAGCCCCAGCATTTT